This T cell receptor (beta chain) was recovered during a study of long-term antiretroviral therapy in people with HIV. Findings and limits, study-wide: Information on adherence, resistance and therapy changes was unavailable. Blood specimens, gathered between about 2004 and 2017, were possibly obtained under older ART regimens. Every time point showed a repertoire led by clones expanded before ART.

Remarks on this clone: What it recognizes is unknown.

The libraries were made with immunoSEQ v3.0 at survey level. Sequencing aimed at about 35,000-50,000 T-cell genomes per sample. Method: immunoSEQ multiplex PCR; TCRdb's copy keeps in-frame clones and lacks some. Here the sample spans more than 15,000 clones, 85% to 95% being singletons. This CDR3 is 13 amino acids long. With 6 bases removed from V and 4 bases from J, the gap between germline ends came to 9 bases. Per the germline V gene, CDR1 is KGHSH and CDR2 is LQKENI. This chain connects TRBV18 to TRBJ1-4; tentative D call: TRBD1 (6 bases). The receptor was derived from a man aged 25 to 40 with HIV. The sequences come from unsorted PBMCs, collected approximately 11 years after starting antiretroviral therapy. CDR3 in DNA: TGTGCCAGCTCGCGGACAGATAATGAAAAACTGTTTTTT. It codes for CASSRTDNEKLFF. Full variable domain (missing parts from reference TRBV18 and TRBJ1-4): NAGVMQNPRHLVRRRGQEARLRCSPMKGHSHVYWYRQLPEEGLKFMVYLQKENIIDESGMPKERFSAEFPKEGPSILRIQQVVRGDSAAYFCASSRTDNEKLFFGSGTQLSVL.